The rows below give T cell receptor beta chains drawn from one sample of a study of STAT5B mutations in CD4+ large granular lymphocyte leukemia. The data were produced by immunoSEQ multiplex PCR, yet TCRdb's version contains in-frame clones alone and is incomplete. Among 25,000 to 30,000 clones listed, 60% to 85% were seen once. The sequencing input was CD4+ T cells from blood buffy coats. These receptors were obtained from a human donor in good health. The CDR3 runs from the conserved cysteine through the conserved F or W. D genes are given only for firm matches. Clone size, where shown, is once, few, many, or a class for clones that have expanded.

J gene: TRBJ2-1
V gene: TRBV6-1
D gene: -
clone size: -
CDR3 DNA: TGTGCCAGTACGGGGCTCCAGAACAATGAGCAGTTCTTC
CDR3 protein: CASTGLQNNEQFF

J gene: TRBJ2-1
V gene: TRBV29-1
D gene: TRBD1
clone size: -
CDR3 DNA: TGCAGCGTTGAACCGTCCCGACAGGGTGAACAGTTCTTC
CDR3 protein: CSVEPSRQGEQFF

J gene: TRBJ2-5
V gene: TRBV29-1
D gene: TRBD2
clone size: -
CDR3 DNA: TGCAGCGTTGCCCCGGGAGGGGCTGAAGAGACCCAGTACTTC
CDR3 protein: CSVAPGGAEETQYF

J gene: TRBJ2-2
V gene: TRBV29-1
D gene: -
clone size: -
CDR3 DNA: TGCAGCGTCGCTGCAATGAACCCGACCGGGGAGCTGTTTTTT
CDR3 protein: CSVAAMNPTGELFF

J gene: TRBJ1-3
V gene: TRBV6-5
D gene: -
clone size: -
CDR3 DNA: TGTGCCAGCAGTTCCGGGACGTCTGGAAACACCATATATTTT
CDR3 protein: CASSSGTSGNTIYF

J gene: TRBJ2-7
V gene: TRBV5-4
D gene: -
clone size: once
CDR3 DNA: TGTGCCAGCAGCTCGCCAGGAAACGAGCAGTACTTC
CDR3 protein: CASSSPGNEQYF

J gene: TRBJ2-5
V gene: TRBV5-6
D gene: -
clone size: -
CDR3 DNA: TGTGCCAGCAGCTTGGCCGGCCCGACCCAGTACTTC
CDR3 protein: CASSLAGPTQYF

J gene: TRBJ2-7
V gene: TRBV27
D gene: TRBD1
clone size: -
CDR3 DNA: TGTGCCAGCAGGGGACAGGCCTACGAGCAGTACTTC
CDR3 protein: CASRGQAYEQYF

J gene: TRBJ2-1
V gene: TRBV27
D gene: -
clone size: -
CDR3 DNA: TGTGCCAGCAGTTTATCTAGGGGCTATGCCAACAATGAGCAGTTCTTC
CDR3 protein: CASSLSRGYANNEQFF

J gene: TRBJ2-1
V gene: TRBV29-1
D gene: -
clone size: -
CDR3 DNA: TGCAGCGCTGGGAAAAATGAATACAATGAGCAGTTCTTC
CDR3 protein: CSAGKNEYNEQFF

J gene: TRBJ2-2
V gene: TRBV11-2
D gene: TRBD1
clone size: -
CDR3 DNA: TGTGCCAGCAGCTTAGAAGGGACAGGGATTTCCGGGGAGCTGTTTTTT
CDR3 protein: CASSLEGTGISGELFF

J gene: TRBJ1-3
V gene: TRBV5-4
D gene: TRBD1
clone size: -
CDR3 DNA: TGTGCCAGCAGCTACCGGGACAGGGCGAACACCATATATTTT
CDR3 protein: CASSYRDRANTIYF

J gene: TRBJ1-3
V gene: TRBV29-1
D gene: -
clone size: -
CDR3 DNA: TGCAGCGTTGGATTCTCTGGAAACACCATATATTTT
CDR3 protein: CSVGFSGNTIYF

J gene: TRBJ2-5
V gene: TRBV28
D gene: TRBD2
clone size: -
CDR3 DNA: TGTGCCAGCAACTCTTTTAGGGGACCCGGGACTAGCGGTGAGACCCAGTACTTC
CDR3 protein: CASNSFRGPGTSGETQYF

J gene: TRBJ1-3
V gene: TRBV5-4
D gene: TRBD1
clone size: -
CDR3 DNA: TGTGCCAGCAGCCCAGGACAGGGAGACGACTCTGGAAACACCATATATTTT
CDR3 protein: CASSPGQGDDSGNTIYF

J gene: TRBJ2-2
V gene: TRBV5-5
D gene: TRBD1
clone size: -
CDR3 DNA: TGTGCCAGCAGCTTGAGTTTGCCGGGACAGGGGACCGGGGAGCTGTTTTTT
CDR3 protein: CASSLSLPGQGTGELFF

J gene: TRBJ2-3
V gene: TRBV5-1
D gene: TRBD2
clone size: -
CDR3 DNA: TGCGCCAGCAACGTTCTCGGACTAGCGGGGGGCTCAGATACGCAGTATTTT
CDR3 protein: CASNVLGLAGGSDTQYF

J gene: TRBJ2-1
V gene: TRBV7-8
D gene: -
clone size: -
CDR3 DNA: TGTGCCAGCAGCTTGGGACGACTGGGGGAATCCTACAATGAGCAGTTCTTC
CDR3 protein: CASSLGRLGESYNEQFF

J gene: TRBJ1-1
V gene: TRBV19
D gene: TRBD1
clone size: few
CDR3 DNA: TGTGCCAGTAGTGACTCAGGGGGCACTGAAGCTTTCTTT
CDR3 protein: CASSDSGGTEAFF

J gene: TRBJ1-5
V gene: TRBV5-8
D gene: -
clone size: -
CDR3 DNA: TGTGCCAGCAGCTTGGCCAAGGCAGTACCCCAGCATTTT
CDR3 protein: CASSLAKAVPQHF

J gene: TRBJ1-5
V gene: TRBV6-1
D gene: -
clone size: -
CDR3 DNA: TGTGCCAGCAGTGAAGTCAGGGTAGGTGGCAATCAGCCCCAGCATTTT
CDR3 protein: CASSEVRVGGNQPQHF

J gene: TRBJ1-1
V gene: TRBV9
D gene: -
clone size: -
CDR3 DNA: TGTGCCAGCAGGGGAGGCACTGAAGCTTTCTTT
CDR3 protein: CASRGGTEAFF

J gene: TRBJ1-2
V gene: TRBV6-5
D gene: TRBD1
clone size: -
CDR3 DNA: TGTGCCAGCAGATGGGACAGGGGACCCTATGGCTACACCTTC
CDR3 protein: CASRWDRGPYGYTF

J gene: TRBJ2-1
V gene: TRBV5-1
D gene: -
clone size: -
CDR3 DNA: TGCGCCAGCAGCTTGGGGCAGGGAAAGTTCAATGAGCAGTTCTTC
CDR3 protein: CASSLGQGKFNEQFF

J gene: TRBJ2-3
V gene: TRBV14
D gene: TRBD2
clone size: once
CDR3 DNA: TGTGCCAGCAGCCAAGTCCTAGCGGGAGTAGATACGCAGTATTTT
CDR3 protein: CASSQVLAGVDTQYF

J gene: TRBJ1-1
V gene: TRBV28
D gene: TRBD1
clone size: -
CDR3 DNA: TGTGCCAGCAATCCTAACAGGGGAACCACTGAAGCTTTCTTT
CDR3 protein: CASNPNRGTTEAFF

J gene: TRBJ2-1
V gene: TRBV14
D gene: TRBD2
clone size: -
CDR3 DNA: TGTGCCAGCAGCCAAGGCCCGCTAGCGGCCCGGTTCTTC
CDR3 protein: CASSQGPLAARFF

J gene: TRBJ2-2
V gene: TRBV18
D gene: -
clone size: -
CDR3 DNA: TGTGCCAGCTCACCACCTGGGCTCGCGAACACCGGGGAGCTGTTTTTT
CDR3 protein: CASSPPGLANTGELFF

J gene: TRBJ2-2
V gene: TRBV5-1
D gene: TRBD2
clone size: once
CDR3 DNA: TGCGCCAGCAGCTTGTTAGCGGGAGGCGGCACCGGGGAGCTGTTTTTT
CDR3 protein: CASSLLAGGGTGELFF

J gene: TRBJ1-6
V gene: TRBV7-6
D gene: -
clone size: -
CDR3 DNA: TGTGCCAGCAGCTTAGACAGGGCTAGGAATTCACCCCTCCACTTT
CDR3 protein: CASSLDRARNSPLHF

J gene: TRBJ1-5
V gene: TRBV5-6
D gene: -
clone size: few
CDR3 DNA: TGTGCCAGCAGCTCCTCCCCAGGACAGCCCCAGCATTTT
CDR3 protein: CASSSSPGQPQHF

J gene: TRBJ1-1
V gene: TRBV18
D gene: -
clone size: -
CDR3 DNA: TGTGCCAGCTCACCACCCGCAGGGGCCAGCTCCGAAGCTTTCTTT
CDR3 protein: CASSPPAGASSEAFF

J gene: TRBJ1-6
V gene: TRBV28
D gene: TRBD1
clone size: -
CDR3 DNA: TGTGCCAGCAGTCCCCCCGTCGGGACAGGAGGTAATTCACCCCTCCACTTT
CDR3 protein: CASSPPVGTGGNSPLHF